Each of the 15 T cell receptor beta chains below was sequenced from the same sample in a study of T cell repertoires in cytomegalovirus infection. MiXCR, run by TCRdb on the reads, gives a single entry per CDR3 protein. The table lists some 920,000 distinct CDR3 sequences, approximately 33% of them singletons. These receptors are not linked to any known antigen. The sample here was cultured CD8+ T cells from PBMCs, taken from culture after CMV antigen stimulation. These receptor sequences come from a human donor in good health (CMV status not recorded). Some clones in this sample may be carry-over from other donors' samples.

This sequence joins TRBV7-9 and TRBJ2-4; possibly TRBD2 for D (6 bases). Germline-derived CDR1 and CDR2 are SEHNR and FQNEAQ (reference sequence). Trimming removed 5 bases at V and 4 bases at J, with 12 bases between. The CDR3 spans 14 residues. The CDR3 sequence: CASSLPGDKNIQYF. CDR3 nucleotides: TGTGCCAGCAGCCTACCGGGGGATAAAAACATTCAGTACTTC.

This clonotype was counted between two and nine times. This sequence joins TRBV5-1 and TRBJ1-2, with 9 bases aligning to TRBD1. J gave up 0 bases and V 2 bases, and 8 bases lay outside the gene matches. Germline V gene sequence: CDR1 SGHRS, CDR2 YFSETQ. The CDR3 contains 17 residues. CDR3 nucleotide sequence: TGCGCCAGCAGCTTACAGGGGGCTCTCCTGACTAACTATGGCTACACCTTC. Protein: CASSLQGALLTNYGYTF.

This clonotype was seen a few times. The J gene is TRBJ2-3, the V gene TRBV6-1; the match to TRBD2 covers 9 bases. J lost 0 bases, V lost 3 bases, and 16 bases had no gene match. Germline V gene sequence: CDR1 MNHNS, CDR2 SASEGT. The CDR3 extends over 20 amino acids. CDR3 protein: CASSDPGLAILRSSTDTQYF. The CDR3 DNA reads TGTGCCAGCAGTGATCCGGGACTAGCAATCCTCAGATCTAGCACAGATACGCAGTATTTT.

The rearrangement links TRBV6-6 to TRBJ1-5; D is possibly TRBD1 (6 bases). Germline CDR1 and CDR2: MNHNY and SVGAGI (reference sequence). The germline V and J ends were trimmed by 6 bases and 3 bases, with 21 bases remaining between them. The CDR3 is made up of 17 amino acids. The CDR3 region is CASRVSRSGQHNQPQHF. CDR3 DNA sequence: TGTGCCAGCAGGGTGTCGAGGTCAGGACAGCACAATCAGCCCCAGCATTTT.

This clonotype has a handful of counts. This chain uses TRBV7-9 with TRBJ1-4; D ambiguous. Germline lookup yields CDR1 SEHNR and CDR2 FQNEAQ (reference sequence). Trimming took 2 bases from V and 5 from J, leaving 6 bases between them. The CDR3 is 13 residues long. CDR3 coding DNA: TGTGCCAGCAGCTTACCCTTGAATGAAAAACTGTTTTTT. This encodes CASSLPLNEKLFF. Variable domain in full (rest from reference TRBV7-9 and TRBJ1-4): DTGVSQNPRHKITKRGQNVTFRCDPISEHNRLYWYRQTLGQGPEFLTYFQNEAQLEKSRLLSDRFSAERPKGSFSTLEIQRTEQGDSAMYLCASSLPLNEKLFFGSGTQLSVL.

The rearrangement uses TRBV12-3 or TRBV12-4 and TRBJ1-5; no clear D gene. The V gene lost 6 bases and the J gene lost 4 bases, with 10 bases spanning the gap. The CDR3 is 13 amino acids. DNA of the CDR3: TGTGCCAGCAGATACTCTAAGAATCAGCCCCAGCATTTT. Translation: CASRYSKNQPQHF.

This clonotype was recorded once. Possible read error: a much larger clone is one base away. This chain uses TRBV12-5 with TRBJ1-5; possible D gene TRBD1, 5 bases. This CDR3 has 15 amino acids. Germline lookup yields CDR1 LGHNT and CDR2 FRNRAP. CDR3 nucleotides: TGTGCTAGGGGTTTGGGAGACAGTTTTTATCAGCCCCAGCATTTT. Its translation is CARGLGDSFYQPQHF. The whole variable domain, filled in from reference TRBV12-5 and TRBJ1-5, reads DARVTQTPRHKVTEMGQEVTMRCQPILGHNTVFWYRQTMMQGLELLAYFRNRAPLDDSGMPKDRFSAEMPDATLATLKIQPSEPRDSAVYFCARGLGDSFYQPQHFGDGTRLSIL.

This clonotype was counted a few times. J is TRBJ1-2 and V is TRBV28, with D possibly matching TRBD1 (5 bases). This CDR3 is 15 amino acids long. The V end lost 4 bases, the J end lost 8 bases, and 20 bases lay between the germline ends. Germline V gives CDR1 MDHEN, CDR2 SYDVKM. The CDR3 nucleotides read TGTGCCAGCAGTTATCTCGGGGGGGGTATGTACGGCTACACCTTC. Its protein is CASSYLGGGMYGYTF.

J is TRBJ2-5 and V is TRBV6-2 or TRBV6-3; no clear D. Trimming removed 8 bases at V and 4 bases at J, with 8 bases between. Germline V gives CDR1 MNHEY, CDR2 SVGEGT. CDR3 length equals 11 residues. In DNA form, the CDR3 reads TGTGCCAGCTCCCCTCTAGAGACCCAGTACTTC. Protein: CASSPLETQYF.

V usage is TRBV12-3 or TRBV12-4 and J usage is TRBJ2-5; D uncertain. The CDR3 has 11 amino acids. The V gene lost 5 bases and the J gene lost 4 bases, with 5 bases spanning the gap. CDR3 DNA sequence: TGTGCCAGCAGTAGGTCAGAGACCCAGTACTTC. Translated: CASSRSETQYF.

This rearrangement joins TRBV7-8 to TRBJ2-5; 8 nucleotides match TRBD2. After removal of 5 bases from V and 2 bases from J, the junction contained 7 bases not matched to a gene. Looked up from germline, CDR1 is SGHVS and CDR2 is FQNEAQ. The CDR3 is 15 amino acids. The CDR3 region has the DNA TGTGCCAGCAGCCCCCGGGGCGGGGGGCAAGAGACCCAGTACTTC. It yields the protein CASSPRGGGQETQYF.

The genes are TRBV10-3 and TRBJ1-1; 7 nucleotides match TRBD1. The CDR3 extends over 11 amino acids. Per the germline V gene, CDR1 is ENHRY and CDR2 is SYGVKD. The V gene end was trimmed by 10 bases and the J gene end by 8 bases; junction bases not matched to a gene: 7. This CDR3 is CATQTGREAFF. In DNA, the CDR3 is TGTGCCACCCAGACAGGGCGCGAAGCTTTCTTT.

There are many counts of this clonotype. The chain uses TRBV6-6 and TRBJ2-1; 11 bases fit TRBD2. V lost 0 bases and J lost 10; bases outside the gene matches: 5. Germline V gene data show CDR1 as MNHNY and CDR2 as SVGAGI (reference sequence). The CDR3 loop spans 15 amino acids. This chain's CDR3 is CASSYSTSGVIEQFF. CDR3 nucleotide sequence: TGTGCCAGCAGTTACTCGACTAGCGGGGTCATAGAGCAGTTCTTC.

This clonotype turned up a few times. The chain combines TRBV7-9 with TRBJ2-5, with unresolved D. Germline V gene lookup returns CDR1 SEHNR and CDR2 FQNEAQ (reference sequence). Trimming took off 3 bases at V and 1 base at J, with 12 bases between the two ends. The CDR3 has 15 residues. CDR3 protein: CASSFRIGPQETQYF. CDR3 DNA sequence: TGTGCCAGCAGCTTTCGCATAGGCCCCCAAGAGACCCAGTACTTC.

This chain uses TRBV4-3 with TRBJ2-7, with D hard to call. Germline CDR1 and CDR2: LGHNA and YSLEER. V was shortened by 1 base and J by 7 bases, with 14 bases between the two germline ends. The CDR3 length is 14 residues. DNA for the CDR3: TGCGCCAGCAGCCAAGGACTCCCGATGGATGAGCAGTACTTC. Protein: CASSQGLPMDEQYF.